What follows are 10 T cell receptor beta chains derived from one specimen sequenced in a study of blood T cell repertoires in COVID-19. Sequenced by immunoSEQ multiplex PCR; TCRdb stores in-frame clones only, minus some. Of around 65,000 clones in the sample, roughly 81% were seen once. Sequenced sample: peripheral blood. The receptors come from a man at least 80 years old with acute or convalescent COVID-19.

The chain uses TRBV14 and TRBJ2-1; 13 bases are a match to TRBD2. CDR1 SGHDN and CDR2 FVKESK come from the germline V gene. The CDR3 runs 16 residues. The J segment lost 8 bases and the V segment lost 5 bases, leaving 9 bases of the junction unmatched. The CDR3 protein is CASSIRLAGGGDEQFF. As DNA, the CDR3 is TGTGCCAGCAGCATTAGACTAGCGGGAGGCGGCGATGAGCAGTTCTTC. Using reference TRBV14 and TRBJ2-1 for the parts outside the CDR3, the full variable domain is EAGVTQFPSHSVIEKGQTVTLRCDPISGHDNLYWYRRVMGKEIKFLLHFVKESKQDESGMPNNRFLAERTGGTYSTLKVQPAELEDSGVYFCASSIRLAGGGDEQFFGPGTRLTVL.

The chain joins TRBV6-5 to TRBJ2-4, with D possibly TRBD1 on 5 matching bases. Germline V CDR1 and CDR2: MNHEY, SVGAGI. The CDR3 covers 15 residues. The V end lost 6 bases, the J end lost 0 bases, and 12 bases lay between the germline ends. The CDR3 coding sequence is TGTGCCAGCAGGTCCCGGACATTAGCCAAAAACATTCAGTACTTC. Translation gives CASRSRTLAKNIQYF.

The genes are TRBV6-5 and TRBJ1-2, with TRBD1 as a possible D gene (6 bases). The V gene lost 4 bases and the J gene lost 6 bases, with 21 bases spanning the gap. CDR3 length equals 16 residues. The V gene's germline CDR1 is MNHEY and CDR2 SVGAGI. CDR3 nucleotides: TGTGCCAGCAGTTCCGAACGAGGGGGAATCGTCGATGGCTACACCTTC. It is translated as CASSSERGGIVDGYTF.

This clone has just a few counts. The CDR3 sequence is CASSYYSNQPQHF. As DNA, the CDR3 is TGTGCCAGCAGTTATTATAGCAATCAGCCCCAGCATTTT. J is TRBJ1-5 and V is TRBV6-5; D remains ambiguous. V was pared by 3 bases and J by 0 bases, with 3 bases between. Per the germline V gene, CDR1 is MNHEY and CDR2 is SVGAGI. CDR3 length: 13 residues.

The chain employs TRBV6-4 and TRBJ2-7, with 13 bases identical to TRBD2. The CDR3 is 15 residues long. Germline V CDR1 and CDR2: MRHNA, SNTAGT. V trimming: 3 bases; J trimming: 4 bases; junction bases outside the gene matches: 3. This CDR3 reads CASSELAGGQYEQYF. The CDR3 coding sequence is TGTGCCAGCAGTGAACTAGCGGGAGGGCAATACGAGCAGTACTTC.

This chain uses TRBV5-1 with TRBJ1-4; D is ambiguous. CDR1 is SGHRS and CDR2 is YFSETQ in the germline V gene. The CDR3 is 15 residues long. The V end was cut by 1 base, the J end by 5 bases, with 12 bases between. CDR3: CASSLRDGWNEKLFF. In DNA form, the CDR3 reads TGCGCCAGCAGCTTGCGCGACGGGTGGAATGAAAAACTGTTTTTT.

The chain is built from TRBV5-1 and TRBJ1-6; 7 nucleotides match TRBD1. Germline V gene data show CDR1 as SGHRS and CDR2 as YFSETQ. The V and J ends lost 4 bases and 14 bases, in that order; junction bases with no gene match: 15. This CDR3 has 15 residues. The chain's CDR3 is CASSTGRQGIEALHF. As DNA, the CDR3 is TGCGCCAGCAGCACAGGCAGACAGGGTATCGAGGCCCTCCACTTT.

The chain links TRBV23-1 to TRBJ2-3, with 11 bases lining up with TRBD1. TRBV23-1 is designated an ORF whose function remains uncertain. Trimming at V came to 3 bases and at J to 15 bases, leaving 5 bases not matched to a gene. CDR3 length: 12 residues. This chain's CDR3 is CASSHGQGALYF. CDR3 nucleotide sequence: TGCGCCAGCAGTCATGGACAGGGGGCGTTATATTTT.

The rearrangement uses TRBV7-2 and TRBJ2-3; possible D gene TRBD1, 6 bases. V shed 6 bases and J shed 2 bases, with 15 bases lying between them. The CDR3 contains 15 residues. Germline CDR1 SGHTA, CDR2 FQGNSA. The CDR3 DNA reads as TGTGCCAGCAGTTATGCCGGGACAAACACAGATACGCAGTATTTT. Protein product: CASSYAGTNTDTQYF.

The chain has TRBV5-6 and TRBJ2-3; 11 bases match TRBD2. Per the germline V gene, CDR1 is SGHDT and CDR2 is YYEEEE. The CDR3 sequence is 16 residues long. The V segment lost 0 bases and the J segment 5 bases; nucleotides outside the gene matches: 5. The CDR3 coding sequence is TGTGCCAGCAGCTTGGGACTCGGACTAGCGGGAGATACGCAGTATTTT. Its protein product is CASSLGLGLAGDTQYF.